Listed below are T cell receptor beta chains from one sample, sequenced in a study of T cell changes during pregnancy in multiple sclerosis. The repertoire was sequenced with immunoSEQ multiplex PCR; TCRdb's copy has only in-frame clones and lacks some. The data hold about 29,000 clones, with around 90% observed a single time. Sequencing was performed on CD8+ T cells from peripheral blood mononuclear cells, taken before pregnancy. These receptors came from a female donor with multiple sclerosis, enrolled in a pregnancy study. Each CDR3 is given without its conserved first and last residue. The order of the fields is D gene, CDR3 length, V gene, CDR3 protein. The D gene is left open where the match is weak.

TRBD2 | 15 | TRBV7-2 | ASSLHHPGLASHEQF
. | 11 | TRBV5-5 | ASSLEPNPEAF
. | 9 | TRBV27 | ASRVSNEQF
. | 12 | TRBV7-9 | ASSPPYRAGEQY
TRBD1 | 14 | TRBV27 | ASSLSRGLSTDTQY
. | 13 | TRBV27 | ASSPSQLAWETQY
TRBD2 | 14 | TRBV2 | ASSDMGGGAYNEQF
. | 12 | TRBV7-9 | ASSLPTENYGYT
TRBD1 | 12 | TRBV7-9 | ASSLGTGAYEQY
. | 10 | TRBV2 | ASTYGGEKLF
. | 13 | TRBV2 | ASSEDDMVWNEQF
TRBD1 | 13 | TRBV4-2 | ASSQDTGEGEKLF
. | 11 | TRBV13 | ASSLNRVYEQY
TRBD1 | 12 | TRBV5-1 | ASSPGTGLGEQY
TRBD1 | 12 | TRBV7-6 | ASSNSTGGEEQY
TRBD1 | 12 | TRBV15 | ATSGTGGYTEAF
. | 11 | TRBV7-3 | ASSPIGGDTIY
. | 13 | TRBV7-8 | ASSLRGASNQPQH
. | 14 | TRBV6-6 | ASSYSSKSGNYGYT
TRBD1 | 13 | TRBV27 | ASSFAEGARTEAF
. | 15 | TRBV4-1 | ASSPQSWTDLDTEAF
. | 13 | TRBV9 | ASSERSGVYTEAF
. | 12 | TRBV28 | ASSPRDFRNEQF
TRBD1 | 13 | TRBV4-2 | ASSPQRGPAYEQY
. | 12 | TRBV4-1 | ASSSRMGDTEAF
. | 17 | TRBV7-9 | ASSNADGQGSRTYNEQF